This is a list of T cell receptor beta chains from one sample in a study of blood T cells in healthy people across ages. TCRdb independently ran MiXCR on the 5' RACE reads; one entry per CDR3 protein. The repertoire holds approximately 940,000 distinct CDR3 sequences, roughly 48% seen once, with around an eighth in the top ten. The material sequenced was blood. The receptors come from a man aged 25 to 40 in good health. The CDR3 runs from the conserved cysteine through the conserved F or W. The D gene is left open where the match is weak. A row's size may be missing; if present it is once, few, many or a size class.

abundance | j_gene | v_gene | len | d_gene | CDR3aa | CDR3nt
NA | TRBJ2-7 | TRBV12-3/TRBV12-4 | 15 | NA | CASSTGGVGKHEQYF | TGTGCCAGCAGTACCGGGGGCGTCGGTAAGCACGAGCAGTACTTC
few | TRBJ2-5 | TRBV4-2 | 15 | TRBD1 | CASSFRTGGGETQYF | TGTGCCAGCAGCTTTCGGACAGGGGGTGGAGAGACCCAGTACTTC
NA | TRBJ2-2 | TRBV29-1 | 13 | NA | CSVERGDTGELFF | TGCAGCGTTGAAAGGGGGGACACCGGGGAGCTGTTTTTT
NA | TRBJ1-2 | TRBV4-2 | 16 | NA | CASSQDFGFPNYGYTF | TGTGCCAGCAGCCAAGATTTTGGATTCCCTAACTATGGCTACACCTTC
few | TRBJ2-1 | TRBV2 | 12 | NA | CASSEGGREQFF | TGTGCCAGCAGTGAAGGGGGGCGGGAGCAGTTCTTC
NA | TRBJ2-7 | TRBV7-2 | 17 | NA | CASSFGGQRISSYEQYF | TGTGCCAGCAGCTTTGGCGGACAGCGTATCAGCTCCTACGAGCAGTACTTC
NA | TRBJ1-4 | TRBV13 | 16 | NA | CASSLGPQIYNEKLFF | TGTGCCAGCAGCTTAGGTCCCCAGATTTATAATGAAAAACTGTTTTTT
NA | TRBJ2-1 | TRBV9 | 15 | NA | CASSSGGTDLNEQFF | TGTGCCAGCAGCAGTGGAGGGACAGATCTCAATGAGCAGTTCTTC
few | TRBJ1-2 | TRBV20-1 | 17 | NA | CSARSRADRTTFYGYTF | TGCAGTGCTCGTTCCAGAGCAGACAGGACTACCTTCTATGGCTACACCTTC
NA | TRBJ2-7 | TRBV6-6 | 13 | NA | CASRGEGPYEQYF | TGTGCCAGCAGGGGTGAGGGCCCCTACGAGCAGTACTTC
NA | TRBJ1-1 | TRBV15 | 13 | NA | CATSRAERTEAFF | TGTGCCACCAGCAGAGCCGAGAGGACTGAAGCTTTCTTT
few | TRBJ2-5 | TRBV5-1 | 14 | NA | CASSLATASETQYF | TGCGCCAGCAGCTTGGCGACAGCTTCCGAGACCCAGTACTTC
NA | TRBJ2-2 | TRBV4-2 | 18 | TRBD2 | CASSQESLAGGNTGELFF | TGTGCCAGCAGCCAAGAATCCCTAGCGGGGGGAAACACCGGGGAGCTGTTTTTT
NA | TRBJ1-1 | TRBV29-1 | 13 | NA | CSVGPGRNFEAFF | TGCAGCGTTGGGCCAGGGCGTAATTTCGAAGCTTTCTTT
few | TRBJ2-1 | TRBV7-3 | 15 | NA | CASSLSRGSYNEQFF | TGTGCCAGCAGCTTATCGCGGGGCTCCTACAATGAGCAGTTCTTC
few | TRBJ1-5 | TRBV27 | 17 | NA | CASSLNGVGNSNQPQHF | TGTGCCAGCAGTTTAAATGGGGTGGGAAACAGCAATCAGCCCCAGCATTTT
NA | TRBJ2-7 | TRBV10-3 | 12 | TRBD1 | CAIGTGLNEQYF | TGTGCCATCGGGACAGGTCTCAACGAGCAGTACTTC
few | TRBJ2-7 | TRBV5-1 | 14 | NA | CASSFPQGGYEQYF | TGCGCCAGCAGCTTCCCACAGGGCGGCTACGAGCAGTACTTC
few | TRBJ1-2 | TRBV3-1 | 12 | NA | CASSQVTGGYTF | TGTGCCAGCAGCCAAGTTACGGGAGGCTACACCTTC
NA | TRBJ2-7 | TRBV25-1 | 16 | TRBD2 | CASSGERGGHSYEQYF | TGTGCCAGCAGTGGGGAGCGGGGGGGCCACTCCTACGAGCAGTACTTC
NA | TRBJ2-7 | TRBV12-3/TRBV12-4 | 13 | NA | CASSPRQGSGQYF | TGTGCCAGCAGTCCCCGCCAGGGGAGTGGGCAGTACTTC
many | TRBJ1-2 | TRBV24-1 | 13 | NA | CATSDAGSHGYTF | TGTGCCACCAGTGATGCAGGGAGCCATGGCTACACCTTC
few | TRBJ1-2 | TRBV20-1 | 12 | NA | CSAAPGDYGYTF | TGCAGTGCTGCGCCAGGGGACTATGGCTACACCTTC
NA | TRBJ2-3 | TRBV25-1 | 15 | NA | CASKKRAGGTDTQYF | TGTGCCAGCAAGAAGAGGGCAGGGGGCACAGATACGCAGTATTTT
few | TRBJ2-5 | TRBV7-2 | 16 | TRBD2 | CASSLGPSGGQETQYF | TGTGCCAGCAGCTTAGGCCCAAGCGGGGGGCAAGAGACCCAGTACTTC
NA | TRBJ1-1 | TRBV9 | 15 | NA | CASSVGGGLNTEAFF | TGTGCCAGCAGCGTAGGAGGGGGGCTGAACACTGAAGCTTTCTTT
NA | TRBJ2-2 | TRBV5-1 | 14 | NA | CASSSARWTGELFF | TGCGCCAGCAGCTCCGCAAGGTGGACCGGGGAGCTGTTTTTT
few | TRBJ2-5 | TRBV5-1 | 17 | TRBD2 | CASSLPETSGGLDEQYF | TGCGCCAGCAGCTTGCCGGAAACTAGCGGGGGTTTAGATGAGCAGTACTTC
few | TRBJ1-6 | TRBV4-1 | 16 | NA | CASSQDAGSGDSPLHF | TGCGCCAGCAGCCAAGATGCGGGGTCTGGTGATTCACCCCTCCACTTT
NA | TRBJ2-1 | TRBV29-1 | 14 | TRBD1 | CSVVYTGEGDEQFF | TGCAGCGTTGTCTACACAGGGGAAGGGGATGAGCAGTTCTTC
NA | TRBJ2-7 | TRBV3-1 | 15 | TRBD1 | CASSATGPTTYEQYF | TGTGCCAGCAGCGCGACAGGGCCTACAACCTACGAGCAGTACTTC
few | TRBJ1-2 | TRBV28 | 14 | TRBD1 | CASSPTQGAAGYTF | TGTGCCAGCAGTCCAACACAGGGGGCGGCTGGCTACACCTTC
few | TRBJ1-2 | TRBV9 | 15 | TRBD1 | CASSDQDRGKSGYTF | TGTGCCAGCAGCGATCAAGACAGGGGTAAAAGCGGCTACACCTTC
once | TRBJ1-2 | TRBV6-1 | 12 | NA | CASNKVDDGYTF | TGTGCCAGCAACAAGGTCGACGATGGCTACACCTTC
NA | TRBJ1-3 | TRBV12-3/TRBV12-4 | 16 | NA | CASSLQGGSSGNTIYF | TGTGCCAGCAGTTTACAGGGTGGGAGCTCTGGAAACACCATATATTTT
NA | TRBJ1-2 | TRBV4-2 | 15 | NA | CASSQGLETGYGYTF | TGTGCCAGCAGCCAAGGATTAGAGACGGGATATGGCTACACCTTC
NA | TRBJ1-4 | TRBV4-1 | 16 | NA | CASSQDAGSFNEKLFF | TGCGCCAGCAGCCAAGATGCCGGATCTTTTAATGAAAAACTGTTTTTT
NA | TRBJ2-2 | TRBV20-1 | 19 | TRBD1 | CSARSVLRDRGRRTGELFF | TGCAGTGCTAGGTCGGTTCTCCGGGACAGGGGGCGTAGAACCGGGGAGCTGTTTTTT
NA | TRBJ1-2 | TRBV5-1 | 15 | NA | CASSSSFRGEDGYTF | TGCGCCAGCAGCTCTTCATTCCGGGGCGAGGATGGCTACACCTTC
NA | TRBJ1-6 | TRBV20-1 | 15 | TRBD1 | CSAVGQGSYNSPLHF | TGCAGTGCTGTGGGACAGGGCTCCTATAATTCACCCCTCCACTTT
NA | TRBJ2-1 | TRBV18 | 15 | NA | CASSPLGESDNEQFF | TGTGCCAGCTCACCCCTGGGAGAATCCGACAATGAGCAGTTCTTC
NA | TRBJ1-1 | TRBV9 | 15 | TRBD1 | CASSVFGTGDDEAFF | TGTGCCAGCAGCGTCTTTGGGACAGGGGATGATGAAGCTTTCTTT
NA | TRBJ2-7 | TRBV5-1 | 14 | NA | CASSLDATSYEQYF | TGCGCCAGCAGCTTGGACGCCACAAGCTACGAGCAGTACTTC
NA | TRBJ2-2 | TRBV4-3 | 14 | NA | CASSQTPGTGELFF | TGCGCCAGCAGCCAGACCCCCGGGACCGGGGAGCTGTTTTTT
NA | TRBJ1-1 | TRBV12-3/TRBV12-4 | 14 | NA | CASSLGVWNTEAFF | TGTGCCAGCAGTTTAGGTGTCTGGAACACTGAAGCTTTCTTT
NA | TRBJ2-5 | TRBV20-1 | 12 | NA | CSASPSGETQYF | TGCAGTGCTTCCCCTTCGGGGGAGACCCAGTACTTC
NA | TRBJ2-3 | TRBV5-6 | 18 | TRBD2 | CASSKGTSGVHGTDTQYF | TGTGCCAGCAGCAAGGGAACTAGCGGGGTACACGGCACAGATACGCAGTATTTT
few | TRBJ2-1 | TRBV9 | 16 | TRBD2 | CASSVATSGAGNEQFF | TGTGCCAGCAGCGTAGCTACTAGCGGAGCGGGTAATGAGCAGTTCTTC
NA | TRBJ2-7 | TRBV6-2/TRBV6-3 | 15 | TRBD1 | CASSYGDRVPYEQYF | TGTGCCAGCAGTTACGGGGACAGGGTTCCCTACGAGCAGTACTTC
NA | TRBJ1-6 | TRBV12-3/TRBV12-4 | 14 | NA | CASSEGTYNLPLHF | TGTGCCAGCAGTGAGGGAACCTATAATTTACCCCTCCACTTT
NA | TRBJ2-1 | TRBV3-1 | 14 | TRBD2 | CASRQAGGRNEQFF | TGTGCCAGCAGGCAAGCGGGGGGGCGGAATGAGCAGTTCTTC
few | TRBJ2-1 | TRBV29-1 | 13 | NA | CSVVGTTRNEQFF | TGCAGCGTTGTCGGGACGACGAGGAATGAGCAGTTCTTC
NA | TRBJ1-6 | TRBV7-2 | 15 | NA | CASSSTGTANSPLHF | TGTGCCAGCAGCTCGACCGGGACGGCAAATTCACCCCTCCACTTT
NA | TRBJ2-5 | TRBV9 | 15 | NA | CASSARASFQETQYF | TGTGCCAGCAGCGCGAGAGCTAGCTTTCAAGAGACCCAGTACTTC